The 30 T cell receptor beta chains below all came from one sample that was sequenced in a study of cytomegalovirus exposure and HLA in healthy donors. The PCR used 60 Vbeta and 13 Jbeta primers. Data came from immunoSEQ multiplex PCR; TCRdb stores just in-frame clones and leaves some out. The sample yields about 130,000 clones, about 71% seen once. The sequencing sample was made of PBMCs. Every receptor here comes from a woman aged 45-59 years in good health and CMV-seronegative.

The V and J genes are TRBV29-1 and TRBJ1-4, with a possible D match to TRBD1 (6 bases). The CDR3 is 13 residues long. Between the trimmed V and J ends, which lost 3 bases and 6 bases, there was a span of 11 bases. CDR1 is SQVTM, CDR2 ANQGSEA, per germline. CDR3 loop: CSVDGRGDEKLFF. As DNA, the CDR3 is TGCAGCGTTGACGGCAGGGGTGATGAAAAACTGTTTTTT.

This clone was picked up a small number of times. This chain links TRBV18 with TRBJ1-1; tentatively, D is TRBD1 (6 bases). The CDR3 sequence is 12 residues long. Looked up from germline, CDR1 is KGHSH and CDR2 is LQKENI. V was shortened by 6 bases and J by 5 bases, with 10 bases between the two germline ends. CDR3: CASSSGETEAFF. The CDR3 nucleotides read TGTGCCAGCTCTTCAGGGGAAACTGAAGCTTTCTTT.

The rearrangement joins TRBV5-1 to TRBJ1-2, with no clear D. The CDR3 is 14 residues long. CDR1 and CDR2 (germline): SGHRS, YFSETQ. Trimming took off 4 bases at V and 4 bases at J, with 14 bases between the two ends. DNA for the CDR3: TGCGCCAGCAGCCTCGACACCGGGAGCTATGGCTACACCTTC. Protein: CASSLDTGSYGYTF.

V usage is TRBV19 and J usage is TRBJ2-5, with D tentatively TRBD1 (6 bases). The CDR3 length is 13 residues. The germline CDR1 and CDR2 sequences are LNHDA and SQIVND (reference sequence). V lost 2 bases and J lost 11, with 15 bases in between. The chain's CDR3 is CASSIRQAGGQYF. CDR3 coding DNA: TGTGCCAGTAGTATAAGACAGGCCGGCGGGCAGTACTTC. The complete variable domain, with remaining parts taken from reference TRBV19 and TRBJ2-5, reads DGGITQSPKYLFRKEGQNVTLSCEQNLNHDAMYWYRQDPGQGLRLIYYSQIVNDFQKGDIAEGYSVSREKKESFPLTVTSAQKNPTAFYLCASSIRQAGGQYFGPGTRLLVL.

This rearrangement joins TRBV2 to TRBJ2-1, with 7 bases fitting TRBD2. The CDR3 extends over 16 amino acids. V lost 6 bases to trimming and J lost 2 bases; unmatched junction nucleotides: 10. Germline assignment: CDR1 SNHLY and CDR2 FYNNEI. CDR3 DNA sequence: TGTGCCAGCAGAGAATTAGCGGGTGGAACCTACAATGAGCAGTTCTTC. Protein: CASRELAGGTYNEQFF.

The chain recombines TRBV30 with TRBJ1-2; 7 bases agree with TRBD1. CDR1 is GTSNPN and CDR2 is SVGIG in the germline V gene (reference sequence). With 2 bases clipped from V and 4 bases from J, the junction kept 7 bases outside the gene matches. The CDR3 spans 14 residues. CDR3 loop: CAWSPQGVGYGYTF. As DNA, the CDR3 is TGTGCCTGGAGTCCTCAGGGGGTGGGCTATGGCTACACCTTC.

The V call is TRBV6-7, the J call TRBJ2-7, with a possible D match to TRBD1 (5 bases). TRBV6-7 belongs to the ORF category, with a function that is uncertain. CDR3 length: 15 residues. V was cut by 2 bases and J by 1 base, with 12 bases left in between. Written as DNA, the CDR3 is TGTGCCAGCAGTTACAAGGGGCGTCTATCCTACGAGCAGTACTTC. As protein: CASSYKGRLSYEQYF.

This clone was counted only a few times. J is TRBJ2-7 and V is TRBV4-1; 7 nucleotides align to TRBD2. Germline CDR1 and CDR2: MGHRA and YSYEKL. J was trimmed by 0 bases and V by 0 bases; bases with no gene match: 2. This CDR3 region has 15 residues. The DNA of the CDR3 is TGCGCCAGCAGCCAAGATGGCGGGAGCTCCTACGAGCAGTACTTC. Residues: CASSQDGGSSYEQYF.

This clone was seen a handful of times. The chain employs TRBV6-1 and TRBJ1-2; the D gene is possibly TRBD1 (5 bases). Germline CDR1 reads MNHNS; CDR2 reads SASEGT. Between the trimmed V and J ends, which lost 0 bases and 5 bases, there was a span of 16 bases. CDR3 length: 16 residues. CDR3 sequence reads: CASSEALPNSGYGYTF. As DNA, the CDR3 is TGTGCCAGCAGTGAAGCCCTTCCTAATTCAGGGTATGGCTACACCTTC.

On this clone itself: Additional DNA sequences in this sample encode the identical CDR3. J is TRBJ2-3 and V is TRBV12-5; 7 nucleotides agree with TRBD1. Germline assignment: CDR1 LGHNT and CDR2 FRNRAP. CDR3 length: 14 amino acids. The V and J ends lost 5 bases and 1 base, in that order; junction bases with no gene match: 3. CDR3 sequence (DNA): TGTGCTAGTGGTCTAGGGACAGGCACAGATACGCAGTATTTT. Translated, it gives CASGLGTGTDTQYF.

This clone appeared a few times. This sequence joins TRBV7-8 and TRBJ1-2; a possible D gene is TRBD1 (6 bases). Trimming removed 0 bases from V and 7 bases from J, with 15 bases in between. Per the germline V gene, CDR1 is SGHVS and CDR2 is FQNEAQ. The CDR3 consists of 15 residues. In DNA form, the CDR3 reads TGTGCCAGCAGCTTAGCGGGCGGGGGCAATCTTGGCTACACCTTC. Protein product: CASSLAGGGNLGYTF.

This chain joins TRBV7-8 and TRBJ2-5; tentatively, D is TRBD2 (5 bases). Looked up from germline, CDR1 is SGHVS and CDR2 is FQNEAQ. The CDR3 consists of 13 residues. V was pared by 4 bases and J by 5 bases, with 11 bases between. In nucleotides, the CDR3 is TGTGCCAGCAGCTCGGGAACGTTGGAGACCCAGTACTTC. Protein product: CASSSGTLETQYF. Supplemented by reference TRBV7-8 and TRBJ2-5, the full variable domain reads GAGVSQSPRYKVAKRGQDVALRCDPISGHVSLFWYQQALGQGPEFLTYFQNEAQLDKSGLPSDRFFAERPEGSVSTLKIQRTQQEDSAVYLCASSSGTLETQYFGPGTRLLVL.

The rearrangement uses TRBV28 and TRBJ2-3; 9 nucleotides align to TRBD2. Germline V lookup: CDR1 MDHEN, CDR2 SYDVKM. The V gene end was trimmed by 4 bases and the J gene end by 4 bases; junction bases not matched to a gene: 6. This CDR3 contains 15 residues. The CDR3 nucleotides are TGTGCCAGCAGTTACGGTAGCGGGAGTGCAGATACGCAGTATTTT. Residues: CASSYGSGSADTQYF. Using reference TRBV28 and TRBJ2-3 for the parts outside the CDR3, the full variable domain is DVKVTQSSRYLVKRTGEKVFLECVQDMDHENMFWYRQDPGLGLRLIYFSYDVKMKEKGDIPEGYSVSREKKERFSLILESASTNQTSMYLCASSYGSGSADTQYFGPGTRLTVL.

This sequence joins TRBV19 and TRBJ2-1; 12 bases line up with TRBD2. Losses at the gene ends were 5 bases for V and 9 bases for J; bases not matched to a gene: 14. Germline V gene lookup returns CDR1 LNHDA and CDR2 SQIVND (reference sequence). The CDR3 runs 17 residues. CDR3 amino acids: CASSEPGGLAGGREQFF. The CDR3 DNA sequence: TGTGCCAGTAGTGAACCAGGGGGCCTAGCGGGAGGGCGTGAGCAGTTCTTC.

V gene TRBV9 combines with J gene TRBJ2-2, with D possibly matching TRBD2 (7 bases). Germline CDR1 is SGDLS and CDR2 is YYNGEE. This CDR3 has 15 residues. With 2 bases removed from V and 4 bases from J, the gap between germline ends came to 12 bases. The CDR3 nucleotides read TGTGCCAGCAGCGTGGAGGGGGAGGGCACCGGGGAGCTGTTTTTT. It encodes CASSVEGEGTGELFF.

The rearrangement joins TRBV5-4 to TRBJ2-2; D may be TRBD1 (5 bases). CDR1 and CDR2 (germline): SGHNT, YYREEE (reference sequence). Trimming took 0 bases from V and 5 from J, leaving 8 bases between them. The length of the CDR3 is 14 residues. The CDR3 DNA follows: TGTGCCAGCAGCTTGGGGGGCAGGACCGGGGAGCTGTTTTTT. Its translation: CASSLGGRTGELFF.

This rearrangement joins TRBV29-1 to TRBJ2-3; 7 positions match TRBD2. With 4 bases clipped from V and 4 bases from J, the junction kept 11 bases outside the gene matches. Germline values: CDR1 SQVTM, CDR2 ANQGSEA. The CDR3 totals 15 residues. This CDR3 is CSVGGGTLPADTQYF. The CDR3 DNA sequence: TGCAGCGTTGGGGGAGGGACTCTCCCTGCAGATACGCAGTATTTT.

This chain joins TRBV29-1 and TRBJ2-1; TRBD2 aligns across 7 bases. Germline loops: CDR1 SQVTM, CDR2 ANQGSEA. The CDR3 is 14 residues long. With V trimmed by 6 bases and J by 12 bases, 17 bases remained unmatched. The CDR3 DNA reads as TGCAGCGTCGGAACGTCGGCTAGCGGCTTCTCGCAGTTCTTC. This sequence encodes CSVGTSASGFSQFF.

A single count supports this clone. The chain joins TRBV19 to TRBJ1-1, with a weak D call TRBD1 (5 bases). This CDR3 has 15 residues. Trimming cost V 7 bases and J 5 bases, with 20 bases left between them. The V gene's germline CDR1 is LNHDA and CDR2 SQIVND (reference sequence). Here the CDR3 reads CASTELLKGPTEAFF. Written as DNA, the CDR3 is TGTGCCAGTACCGAACTTTTGAAGGGGCCGACTGAAGCTTTCTTT.

The rearrangement joins TRBV7-2 to TRBJ1-1; D gene ambiguous. This CDR3 comprises 15 residues. V shed 2 bases and J shed 0 bases, with 10 bases lying between them. Per germline, CDR1 SGHTA and CDR2 FQGNSA. CDR3: CASSLRGGVNTEAFF. Written as DNA, the CDR3 is TGTGCCAGCAGCTTACGGGGTGGAGTGAACACTGAAGCTTTCTTT. Full variable domain (missing parts from reference TRBV7-2 and TRBJ1-1): GAGVSQSPSNKVTEKGKDVELRCDPISGHTALYWYRQSLGQGLEFLIYFQGNSAPDKSGLPSDRFSAERTGGSVSTLTIQRTQQEDSAVYLCASSLRGGVNTEAFFGQGTRLTVV.

V usage is TRBV11-2 and J usage is TRBJ2-1; 10 nucleotides align to TRBD2. Germline V gene sequence: CDR1 SGHAT, CDR2 FQNNGV. The CDR3 consists of 19 residues. Trimming removed 6 bases from V and 7 bases from J; junction bases left unmatched: 21. The CDR3 sequence is CASSPELAGGPHLNNEQFF. For the CDR3, the DNA is TGTGCCAGCAGTCCGGAATTAGCGGGAGGCCCGCACCTTAATAATGAGCAGTTCTTC.

The gene calls are TRBV9 and TRBJ1-2; TRBD1 agrees at 12 bases. CDR3 length equals 17 residues. Unmatched junction bases numbered 14, after V lost 3 bases and J lost 8 bases. Germline V gene data show CDR1 as SGDLS and CDR2 as YYNGEE. The CDR3 reads CASSESFRDRGRRGYTF. CDR3 sequence (DNA): TGTGCCAGCAGCGAGAGTTTTCGGGACAGGGGGCGAAGGGGCTACACCTTC.

The chain has TRBV4-3 and TRBJ2-2; 10 nucleotides match TRBD1. Germline V CDR1 and CDR2: LGHNA, YSLEER. The CDR3 sequence is 18 residues long. The V gene end was trimmed by 0 bases and the J gene end by 6 bases; junction bases not matched to a gene: 10. The CDR3 loop reads CASSQDFGGQGLSGELFF. The DNA for the CDR3 is TGCGCCAGCAGCCAAGACTTCGGGGGACAGGGGCTTTCCGGGGAGCTGTTTTTT.

The chain has TRBV30 and TRBJ1-1; D possibly corresponds to TRBD1 (6 bases). This CDR3 contains 16 residues. CDR1 is GTSNPN, CDR2 SVGIG, per germline (reference sequence). Trimming removed 0 bases from V and 4 bases from J, with 18 bases in between. CDR3 bases: TGTGCCTGGAGTGTACAGGGCCGACAGGTCTTCACTGAAGCTTTCTTT. Translating gives CAWSVQGRQVFTEAFF.

V usage is TRBV5-6 and J usage is TRBJ2-2; no reliable D call. The CDR3 runs to 16 residues. CDR1 SGHDT and CDR2 YYEEEE come from the germline V gene. V was cut by 2 bases and J by 0 bases, with 11 bases left in between. The CDR3 nucleotides read TGTGCCAGCAGCTTTTACAGCCTCGCGAACACCGGGGAGCTGTTTTTT. Its translation: CASSFYSLANTGELFF.

The chain couples TRBV7-9 to TRBJ2-7; the D gene is possibly TRBD2 (5 bases). Trimming took 5 bases from V and 3 from J, leaving 14 bases between them. The CDR3 loop spans 14 amino acids. Germline CDR1 SEHNR, CDR2 FQNEAQ (reference sequence). CDR3 sequence reads: CASSPIREYYEQYF. The CDR3 DNA sequence: TGTGCCAGCAGCCCGATCCGGGAATACTACGAGCAGTACTTC.

The table lists this clone with a count of one. The V call is TRBV5-4, the J call TRBJ1-1, with no clear D. CDR3 length: 13 residues. Germline values: CDR1 SGHNT, CDR2 YYREEE (reference sequence). Trimming cost V 2 bases and J 3 bases, with 8 bases left between them. This CDR3 is CASSFREDTEAFF. For the CDR3, the DNA is TGTGCCAGCAGCTTTCGGGAGGACACTGAAGCTTTCTTT.

The J gene is TRBJ2-5, the V gene TRBV5-1, with 7 bases lining up with TRBD2. The last part of the DNA fits TRBJ2-7 better; the J call may be wrong. The CDR3 has 13 amino acids. Per the germline V gene, CDR1 is SGHRS and CDR2 is YFSETQ. The CDR3 DNA sequence: TGCGCCAGCAGCGTGCTGGGGGGGGACGAGCAGTACTTC. It translates to CASSVLGGDEQYF.

Remarks on this clone: The identical CDR3 is also encoded by other nucleotide sequences in the sample. The chain uses TRBV11-2 and TRBJ2-7; 9 bases line up with TRBD2. CDR1 is SGHAT and CDR2 is FQNNGV in the germline V gene. The CDR3 consists of 14 residues. V lost 2 bases, J lost 2 bases, and 1 base stayed unmatched. The CDR3, as DNA: TGTGCCAGCAGCTTATTAGCGGGAGCCTACGAGCAGTACTTC. It is translated as CASSLLAGAYEQYF.

This chain links TRBV7-3 with TRBJ2-3; D might be TRBD1 (6 bases). V lost 2 bases and J 2 bases, leaving 11 bases between the germline ends. CDR1 is SGHTA and CDR2 is FQGTGA in the germline V gene. The CDR3 has 15 amino acids. This chain's CDR3 is CASSLHREVTDTQYF. The CDR3, as DNA: TGTGCCAGCAGCTTACACAGGGAAGTCACAGATACGCAGTATTTT. The full variable domain, in which reference TRBV7-3 and TRBJ2-3 provide the parts outside the CDR3, is GAGVSQTPSNKVTEKGKYVELRCDPISGHTALYWYRQSLGQGPEFLIYFQGTGAADDSGLPNDRFFAVRPEGSVSTLKIQRTERGDSAVYLCASSLHREVTDTQYFGPGTRLTVL.